The 27 T cell receptor beta chains below were found in one sample sequenced in a study of blood T cell repertoires in COVID-19. The data were produced by immunoSEQ multiplex PCR, yet TCRdb's version contains in-frame clones alone and is incomplete. The sample has 200,000 to 250,000 clones; about 86% are singletons. Sequences were obtained from PBMCs or T cells enriched from blood (not recorded which). The receptors here all came from a woman in her forties or fifties with acute COVID-19.

The chain carries TRBV3-1 (or the pseudogene TRBV3-2) and TRBJ1-6, with 10 bases identical to TRBD1. Trimming took 4 bases from V and 7 from J; bases not matched to a gene: 4. Germline V gene lookup returns CDR1 LGHDT and CDR2 YNNKEL (reference sequence). CDR3 length: 15 residues. CDR3 region: CASSLGTGANSPLHF. CDR3 nucleotide sequence: TGTGCCAGCAGCCTCGGGACAGGGGCAAATTCACCCCTCCACTTT.

The chain combines TRBV19 with TRBJ2-2; 8 bases line up with TRBD2. Germline CDR1 reads LNHDA; CDR2 reads SQIVND (reference sequence). V trimming: 2 bases; J trimming: 0 bases; junction bases outside the gene matches: 5. The CDR3 length is 17 residues. CDR3 sequence: CASSITSGLSNTGELFF. The CDR3 DNA reads as TGTGCCAGTAGTATAACTAGCGGACTATCGAACACCGGGGAGCTGTTTTTT.

The chain joins TRBV5-6 to TRBJ2-1; the match to TRBD2 covers 16 bases. CDR1 is SGHDT, CDR2 YYEEEE, per germline. There are 19 residues in the CDR3. The V and J ends lost 4 bases and 0 bases, in that order; junction bases with no gene match: 7. This CDR3 is CASSLPGLAGGSSYNEQFF. The CDR3 DNA sequence: TGTGCCAGCAGCCTACCGGGACTAGCGGGAGGGAGCTCCTACAATGAGCAGTTCTTC.

The chain couples TRBV5-1 to TRBJ2-2, with D unresolved. The length of the CDR3 is 11 residues. V lost 5 bases and J lost 6, with 5 bases in between. CDR1 and CDR2 from the germline V gene are SGHRS and YFSETQ. CDR3 coding DNA: TGCGCCAGCAGTTATTCCGGGGAGCTGTTTTTT. As protein: CASSYSGELFF.

V gene TRBV11-3 combines with J gene TRBJ2-1, with TRBD2 as a possible D gene (7 bases). CDR1 SGHNT and CDR2 YENEEA come from the germline V gene. V lost 7 bases, J lost 7 bases, and 17 bases lay in between. This CDR3 is 14 amino acids long. This CDR3 reads CASNLGGDRNEQFF. In DNA, the CDR3 is TGTGCCAGCAACCTAGGGGGGGATAGGAATGAGCAGTTCTTC. Filled out from reference TRBV11-3 and TRBJ2-1, the complete variable domain reads EAGVVQSPRYKIIEKKQPVAFWCNPISGHNTLYWYLQNLGQGPELLIRYENEEAVDDSQLPKDRFSAERLKGVDSTLKIQPAELGDSAVYLCASNLGGDRNEQFFGPGTRLTVL.

V and J are TRBV7-2 and TRBJ1-1; the D gene is possibly TRBD1 (5 bases). Trimming stripped 1 base from V and 4 bases from J, with 10 bases between. The CDR3 is 14 amino acids. Germline lookup yields CDR1 SGHTA and CDR2 FQGNSA. The CDR3, as DNA: TGTGCCAGCAGCTTAGGGGCAGGGCCCACTGAAGCTTTCTTT. As protein: CASSLGAGPTEAFF.

CDR3 in DNA: TGTGCCAGCAGTGACAGACAGGGGGGGAGAGAAAAACTGTTTTTT. It codes for CASSDRQGGREKLFF. The J gene is TRBJ1-4, the V gene TRBV25-1; 9 bases fit TRBD1. The ends lost 3 bases at V and 8 bases at J; junction bases unmatched: 7. Germline V gives CDR1 MGHDK, CDR2 SYGVNS. CDR3 length: 15 amino acids.

The chain carries TRBV7-8 and TRBJ2-7; D unresolved. The V gene lost 1 base and the J gene lost 3 bases, with 7 bases spanning the gap. In germline, CDR1 is SGHVS, CDR2 FQNEAQ. The CDR3 length is 13 residues. The CDR3 protein is CASSLGSGYEQYF. The CDR3 region has the DNA TGTGCCAGCAGCTTAGGCTCAGGCTACGAGCAGTACTTC.

This chain links TRBV30 with TRBJ2-1; tentative D call: TRBD2 (7 bases). Germline CDR1 reads GTSNPN; CDR2 reads SVGIG (reference sequence). Deletions cut 0 bases from V and 9 bases from J, with 18 bases between. The CDR3 runs to 15 residues. Here the CDR3 reads CAWSVPGEGYGEQFF. CDR3 DNA sequence: TGTGCCTGGAGTGTCCCAGGGGAGGGGTACGGTGAGCAGTTCTTC.

In this sample, this clone turned up once. The V call is TRBV7-9, the J call TRBJ2-2; D remains ambiguous. The germline V and J ends were trimmed by 2 bases and 4 bases, with 11 bases remaining between them. Germline-derived CDR1 and CDR2 are SEHNR and FQNEAQ (reference sequence). The CDR3 runs 15 residues. In DNA form, the CDR3 reads TGTGCCAGCAGCTTACCCGGATCGGGCACCGGGGAGCTGTTTTTT. Its protein is CASSLPGSGTGELFF.

The chain joins TRBV4-1 to TRBJ1-2; D might be TRBD1 (6 bases). The CDR3 runs 16 residues. V gave up 0 bases and J gave up 4 bases, with 15 bases separating them. CDR1 MGHRA and CDR2 YSYEKL come from the germline V gene. The DNA for the CDR3 is TGCGCCAGCAGCCAAGATAATTACAGGGCAAGCTATGGCTACACCTTC. It encodes CASSQDNYRASYGYTF.

The V call is TRBV2, the J call TRBJ2-7; 11 bases match TRBD2. Germline lookup yields CDR1 SNHLY and CDR2 FYNNEI. V gave up 7 bases and J gave up 0 bases; unmatched junction bases: 5. This CDR3 region has 15 residues. The CDR3 loop reads CASNPGLAASYEQYF. Written as DNA, the CDR3 is TGTGCCAGCAACCCGGGACTAGCGGCCTCCTACGAGCAGTACTTC.

The V and J genes are TRBV3-1 (or the pseudogene TRBV3-2) and TRBJ2-2; 9 positions match TRBD2. Germline V lookup: CDR1 LGHDT, CDR2 YNNKEL (reference sequence). J gave up 5 bases and V 4 bases, and 5 bases lay outside the gene matches. The CDR3 runs to 15 residues. As DNA, the CDR3 is TGTGCCAGCAGCCTGGCGGGAGGGCGGACCGGGGAGCTGTTTTTT. Translating it yields CASSLAGGRTGELFF.

The chain uses TRBV11-2 and TRBJ2-1; maybe TRBD2 (6 bases). Per germline, CDR1 SGHAT and CDR2 FQNNGV. Trimming shortened V by 5 bases and J by 1 base, and 12 bases separated the two germline ends. This CDR3 comprises 15 residues. The CDR3 nucleotides are TGTGCCAGCAGCCCCGCGGCGGGGTCCTACAATGAGCAGTTCTTC. This codes for CASSPAAGSYNEQFF.

The V gene is TRBV19, the J gene TRBJ1-4; 7 bases match TRBD1. CDR1 is LNHDA and CDR2 is SQIVND in the germline V gene (reference sequence). The CDR3 is 15 residues long. The V segment lost 4 bases and the J segment 3 bases; nucleotides outside the gene matches: 5. The CDR3 bases are TGTGCCAGTAGTAGCGACAGGGTTGCTAATGAAAAACTGTTTTTT. Amino acids: CASSSDRVANEKLFF. Supplemented by reference TRBV19 and TRBJ1-4, the full variable domain reads DGGITQSPKYLFRKEGQNVTLSCEQNLNHDAMYWYRQDPGQGLRLIYYSQIVNDFQKGDIAEGYSVSREKKESFPLTVTSAQKNPTAFYLCASSSDRVANEKLFFGSGTQLSVL.

The rearrangement uses TRBV4-2 and TRBJ2-1, with D perhaps matching TRBD2 (5 bases). CDR1 and CDR2 (germline): LGHNA, YNFKEQ. This CDR3 is built from 14 residues. Trimming cost V 0 bases and J 9 bases, with 12 bases left between them. For the CDR3, the DNA is TGTGCCAGCAGCCAAGATGGCTTGGCGGGTGAGCAGTTCTTC. Translation: CASSQDGLAGEQFF.

This clone was picked up a small number of times. The genes are TRBV19 and TRBJ2-1; no firm D call. The CDR3 is 17 amino acids. Germline V gene sequence: CDR1 LNHDA, CDR2 SQIVND (reference sequence). The V gene lost 0 bases and the J gene lost 1 base, with 13 bases spanning the gap. Here the CDR3 reads CASSIDSSSDSYNEQFF. CDR3 nucleotide sequence: TGTGCCAGTAGTATAGATAGTTCGAGCGATTCCTACAATGAGCAGTTCTTC. The whole variable domain, remainder taken from reference TRBV19 and TRBJ2-1, is DGGITQSPKYLFRKEGQNVTLSCEQNLNHDAMYWYRQDPGQGLRLIYYSQIVNDFQKGDIAEGYSVSREKKESFPLTVTSAQKNPTAFYLCASSIDSSSDSYNEQFFGPGTRLTVL.

The V call is TRBV5-1, the J call TRBJ2-7, with TRBD1 matching 8 bases. CDR1 and CDR2 (germline): SGHRS, YFSETQ. Trimming took 4 bases from V and 0 from J; bases not matched to a gene: 9. The CDR3 sequence is 16 residues long. CDR3 residues: CASSKSPGQVSYEQYF. Here the CDR3 DNA reads TGCGCCAGCAGCAAGAGCCCGGGACAGGTCTCCTACGAGCAGTACTTC.

The CDR3 region is CSVEQAATNEKLFF. CDR3 nucleotide sequence: TGCAGCGTTGAACAGGCCGCAACTAATGAAAAACTGTTTTTT. This rearrangement joins TRBV29-1 to TRBJ1-4; no definite D call. The CDR3 sequence is 14 residues long. The ends were cut back, 2 bases at V and 0 bases at J, with 7 bases in the middle. Germline-derived CDR1 and CDR2 are SQVTM and ANQGSEA.

The chain uses TRBV19 and TRBJ2-3; D perhaps matches TRBD1 (6 bases). Between the trimmed V and J ends, which lost 5 bases and 2 bases, there was a span of 11 bases. The CDR3 runs 14 residues. Germline CDR1 LNHDA, CDR2 SQIVND (reference sequence). The CDR3 here is CASSGWDNTDTQYF. DNA of the CDR3: TGTGCCAGTAGTGGCTGGGACAACACAGATACGCAGTATTTT.

Points on this clone: This sample includes further DNA sequences coding for the same CDR3. The gene calls are TRBV6-1 and TRBJ2-7; 11 nucleotides line up with TRBD2. The CDR3 runs 15 residues. With 1 base clipped from V and 4 bases from J, the junction kept 3 bases outside the gene matches. Germline assignment: CDR1 MNHNS and CDR2 SASEGT. The CDR3 DNA reads as TGTGCCAGCAGTGAAGGAACTAGCGGGAGTTACGAGCAGTACTTC. The encoded protein is CASSEGTSGSYEQYF.

The CDR3 here is CASSLAIAFEQFF. The CDR3, as DNA: TGTGCCAGCAGTTTAGCCATAGCGTTTGAGCAGTTCTTC. V and J are TRBV27 and TRBJ2-1; D is possibly TRBD2 (5 bases). V lost 2 bases to trimming and J lost 9 bases, with 11 bases between them. Germline loops: CDR1 MNHEY, CDR2 SMNVEV (reference sequence). This CDR3 region has 13 residues.

CDR3 amino acids: CAIQHRTGGEQYF. CDR3 coding DNA: TGTGCCATCCAACACAGGACAGGGGGGGAGCAGTACTTC. The chain has TRBV10-3 and TRBJ2-7, with 10 bases identical to TRBD1. The length of the CDR3 is 13 residues. J lost 7 bases, V lost 8 bases, and 8 bases had no gene match. The germline V gene encodes CDR1 ENHRY and CDR2 SYGVKD.

In its sample, this clone was seen many times. The rearrangement joins TRBV5-5 to TRBJ2-7; TRBD1 matches at 7 bases. The CDR3 is 14 residues long. The V gene's germline CDR1 is SGHKS and CDR2 YYEKEE (reference sequence). The ends lost 0 bases at V and 4 bases at J; junction bases unmatched: 4. The CDR3 here is CASSLGQGRYEQYF. CDR3 nucleotides: TGTGCCAGCAGCTTGGGACAGGGTCGGTACGAGCAGTACTTC.

The chain combines TRBV18 with TRBJ1-5; 8 bases line up with TRBD1. Trimming cost V 4 bases and J 8 bases; bases outside gene matches: 13. Germline loops: CDR1 KGHSH, CDR2 LQKENI. The length of the CDR3 is 16 residues. The CDR3 nucleotides are TGTGCCAGCTCACTACTCAGCACAGGGGGACCTAAGCCCCAGCATTTT. As protein: CASSLLSTGGPKPQHF.

This clone was seen more than once but under ten times. V usage is TRBV7-6 and J usage is TRBJ2-7; maybe TRBD1 (6 bases). Per germline, CDR1 SGHVS and CDR2 FNYEAQ. The CDR3 contains 14 residues. The germline V and J ends were trimmed by 4 bases and 5 bases, with 15 bases remaining between them. In nucleotides, the CDR3 is TGTGCCAGCAGCTCCGGGACACCCGGGGACGAGCAGTACTTC. Amino acids: CASSSGTPGDEQYF.

This chain uses TRBV28 with TRBJ2-7; D unresolved. V lost 8 bases and J 2 bases, leaving 7 bases between the germline ends. CDR3 length: 11 amino acids. The germline gives CDR1 MDHEN, CDR2 SYDVKM. The CDR3 region is CASAVTYEQYF. Here the CDR3 DNA reads TGTGCCAGCGCGGTCACCTACGAGCAGTACTTC.